A selection of T cell receptor beta chains follows, all from one sample in a study of blood T cell repertoires in COVID-19. Assay used: immunoSEQ multiplex PCR; TCRdb lists only in-frame clones, some missing. Seen here are about 87,000 clones, around three quarters observed once, and the top ten hold approximately 4.4%. Sequenced: peripheral blood. These receptors originate from a woman aged 50 to 65 with acute or convalescent COVID-19. CDR3s include the opening cysteine and the closing phenylalanine or tryptophan. A D gene is named only where the DNA matches it firmly. Expanded clones are given a class, and other clones once, few, many or no size at all.

.,TRBJ2-5,.,TRBV3-1/TRBV3-2,15,CASSPLLAYQETQYF,TGTGCCAGCAGCCCCTTGCTAGCGTACCAAGAGACCCAGTACTTC
once,TRBJ1-2,.,TRBV18,16,CASSPADTGWNYGYTF,TGTGCCAGCTCACCAGCGGATACCGGTTGGAACTATGGCTACACCTTC
.,TRBJ2-3,.,TRBV9,14,CASSVAGYTDTQYF,TGTGCCAGCAGCGTAGCGGGGTACACAGATACGCAGTATTTT
.,TRBJ1-6,TRBD1,TRBV19,15,CASSETGVGNSPLHF,TGTGCCAGTAGTGAGACAGGGGTAGGTAATTCACCCCTCCACTTT
.,TRBJ2-1,TRBD2,TRBV9,20,CASSVAQSPIAGVLHNEQFF,TGTGCCAGCAGCGTAGCCCAGTCCCCCATAGCGGGGGTGCTCCACAATGAGCAGTTCTTC
.,TRBJ1-1,TRBD1,TRBV5-6,15,CASSLGTVRNTEAFF,TGTGCCAGCAGCCTCGGGACAGTCAGAAACACTGAAGCTTTCTTT
.,TRBJ1-5,.,TRBV28,14,CASGRGPSNQPQHF,TGTGCCAGCGGTAGAGGGCCTAGCAATCAGCCCCAGCATTTT
.,TRBJ1-6,.,TRBV7-2,14,CASNLSGVHSPLHF,TGTGCCAGCAACTTATCGGGGGTACATTCACCCCTCCACTTT
few,TRBJ1-4,.,TRBV7-8,15,CASSPTASTNEKLFF,TGTGCCAGCAGCCCGACAGCGTCAACTAATGAAAAACTGTTTTTT
.,TRBJ2-6,.,TRBV7-3,18,CASSPRWQGLSGANVLTF,TGTGCCAGCAGCCCGCGCTGGCAGGGACTTTCCGGGGCCAACGTCCTGACTTTC
.,TRBJ2-5,TRBD2,TRBV7-2,16,CASSFLLAGGRETQYF,TGTGCCAGCAGCTTCCTACTAGCGGGGGGGCGTGAGACCCAGTACTTC
.,TRBJ2-2,TRBD1,TRBV3-1/TRBV3-2,19,CASSHAGTGGKGDTGELFF,TGTGCCAGCAGCCACGCCGGGACAGGGGGCAAGGGTGACACCGGGGAGCTGTTTTTT
.,TRBJ1-6,.,TRBV27,14,CASTRGPQGSPLHF,TGTGCCAGCACCCGAGGTCCCCAAGGCTCACCCCTCCACTTT
few,TRBJ1-4,TRBD1,TRBV12-3/TRBV12-4,13,CASSRDSNEKLFF,TGTGCCAGCAGTCGGGACAGTAATGAAAAACTGTTTTTT
.,TRBJ2-1,.,TRBV5-6,15,CASSSGLLADNEQFF,TGTGCCAGCAGCTCGGGACTCCTAGCTGACAATGAGCAGTTCTTC
few,TRBJ1-2,.,TRBV7-2,16,CASSLDVGRQAYGYTF,TGTGCCAGCAGCTTAGATGTTGGTCGACAGGCCTATGGCTACACCTTC
few,TRBJ2-5,TRBD2,TRBV28,16,CASSSALAGIQETQYF,TGTGCCAGCAGTTCGGCTCTAGCGGGGATCCAAGAGACCCAGTACTTC
.,TRBJ1-6,TRBD1,TRBV2,15,CASSKETGDNSPLHF,TGTGCCAGCAGTAAGGAAACAGGGGATAATTCACCCCTCCACTTT
few,TRBJ1-2,.,TRBV19,15,CASSIRDAANYGYTF,TGTGCCAGTAGTATTCGGGATGCCGCTAACTATGGCTACACCTTC
.,TRBJ1-2,TRBD1,TRBV19,14,CASSADRGTSGYTF,TGTGCCAGTAGTGCGGACAGGGGCACCTCCGGCTACACCTTC
.,TRBJ1-2,TRBD1,TRBV7-9,18,CASSLVSGTGPPNYGYTF,TGTGCCAGCAGCTTAGTTAGCGGGACAGGGCCTCCTAACTATGGCTACACCTTC
many,TRBJ2-2,TRBD1,TRBV28,15,CASTMGTDNTGELFF,TGTGCCAGCACCATGGGGACAGATAACACCGGGGAGCTGTTTTTT
.,TRBJ1-1,.,TRBV29-1,11,CSVEDPAEAFF,TGCAGCGTTGAAGATCCCGCTGAAGCTTTCTTT
few,TRBJ1-1,.,TRBV7-8,12,CASSPGGTEAFF,TGTGCCAGCAGCCCGGGTGGGACTGAAGCTTTCTTT
.,TRBJ1-5,TRBD1,TRBV2,16,CASRGDRGPSNQPQHF,TGTGCCAGCAGAGGGGACAGGGGGCCATCCAATCAGCCCCAGCATTTT
.,TRBJ1-5,.,TRBV18,14,CASSPTEKYQPQHF,TGTGCCAGCTCACCGACAGAAAAATATCAGCCCCAGCATTTT
.,TRBJ1-2,.,TRBV4-1,14,CASSLTRVDHGYTF,TGCGCCAGCAGCCTTACCAGGGTTGACCATGGCTACACCTTC